This T cell receptor (beta chain) was obtained from a study of control samples from healthy donors and cancer patients. Some clones are missing from TCRdb's copy, which holds only in-frame ones; the method was immunoSEQ multiplex PCR. This sample has approximately 120,000 clones; about 90% occur once, and the top ten carry 1.5% to 2%. J lost 7 bases, V lost 8 bases, and 14 bases had no gene match. The CDR3 runs 16 residues. Germline-derived CDR1 and CDR2 are SGHTA and FQGNSA. This TCR came from a man aged 18 to 29 in good health. The sample comprised blood. The rearrangement uses TRBV7-2 and TRBJ2-2, with 9 bases aligning to TRBD2. The CDR3 protein is CASSLPGTSKGGELFF. CDR3 nucleotide sequence: TGTGCCAGCTCTCTACCCGGGACTAGCAAAGGCGGGGAGCTGTTTTTT.